Below, 17 T cell receptor beta chains from the same sample are listed, as sequenced in a study of T cell changes during pregnancy in multiple sclerosis. Produced via immunoSEQ multiplex PCR; TCRdb's table is partial and in-frame only. There are 80,000 to 95,000 clones in the sample; 93% occur only once, and around 1.4% lies in the top ten. The sample in question was peripheral blood, obtained in the third trimester of pregnancy. These receptors originate from a female donor in good health, enrolled as a control in a pregnancy study.

The chain couples TRBV4-2 to TRBJ2-7; 7 bases are shared with TRBD1. V shed 4 bases and J 1 base; nucleotides not matched to a gene: 7. This CDR3 comprises 15 residues. Per the germline V gene, CDR1 is LGHNA and CDR2 is YNFKEQ. In DNA, the CDR3 is TGTGCCAGCAGCCGTGGGACAGCAAATTCCTACGAGCAGTACTTC. Amino acids: CASSRGTANSYEQYF.

The chain carries TRBV7-9 and TRBJ1-1; 7 bases match TRBD1. The CDR3 is 14 amino acids. V lost 4 bases to trimming and J lost 6 bases; unmatched junction nucleotides: 8. Germline-derived CDR1 and CDR2 are SEHNR and FQNEAQ (reference sequence). The DNA for the CDR3 is TGTGCCAGCAGCTCCGAATACAGGGGATCTGAAGCTTTCTTT. Its translation is CASSSEYRGSEAFF.

In this sample, this clone turned up once. The chain is built from TRBV6-1 and TRBJ1-5, with 7 positions matching TRBD1. The CDR3 is 12 residues long. Germline CDR1 is MNHNS and CDR2 is SASEGT. V dropped 8 bases and J dropped 7; count of bases not matched to a gene: 5. CDR3 loop: CASRDRVQPQHF. The CDR3 DNA reads TGTGCCAGCCGAGACAGGGTACAGCCCCAGCATTTT.

The table lists this clone with a few counts. The chain employs TRBV9 and TRBJ2-1, with TRBD2 matching over 10 bases. The CDR3 extends over 16 amino acids. Per the germline V gene, CDR1 is SGDLS and CDR2 is YYNGEE. The V segment lost 6 bases and the J segment 9 bases; nucleotides outside the gene matches: 15. The CDR3 DNA reads TGTGCCAGCACCCATGGGCGGCTAGCGGGAGCTGGTGAGCAGTTCTTC. Translating gives CASTHGRLAGAGEQFF.

The rearrangement joins TRBV6-5 to TRBJ2-7, with D maybe TRBD2 (6 bases). The CDR3 consists of 16 residues. Germline V gene sequence: CDR1 MNHEY, CDR2 SVGAGI. V lost 0 bases and J 7 bases, leaving 19 bases between the germline ends. For the CDR3, the DNA is TGTGCCAGCAGTTACTCGACCGGAGCGGGTCCCTCTGAGCAGTACTTC. Its translation: CASSYSTGAGPSEQYF.

This sequence joins TRBV27 and TRBJ2-6, with 7 bases that match TRBD1. CDR3 length equals 16 residues. Germline assignment: CDR1 MNHEY and CDR2 SMNVEV (reference sequence). Trimming at V came to 5 bases and at J to 4 bases, leaving 8 bases not matched to a gene. The CDR3, as DNA: TGTGCCAGCAGTCCGACGACAGGGTTCGGGGCCAACGTCCTGACTTTC. Protein product: CASSPTTGFGANVLTF. Full variable domain (outside the CDR3, taken from reference TRBV27 and TRBJ2-6): EAQVTQNPRYLITVTGKKLTVTCSQNMNHEYMSWYRQDPGLGLRQIYYSMNVEVTDKGDVPEGYKVSRKEKRNFPLILESPSPNQTSLYFCASSPTTGFGANVLTFGAGSRLTVL.

This chain connects TRBV19 to TRBJ2-1; 11 bases are shared with TRBD2. Germline V gene data show CDR1 as LNHDA and CDR2 as SQIVND (reference sequence). V trimming: 4 bases; J trimming: 4 bases; junction bases outside the gene matches: 3. The CDR3 runs to 15 residues. CDR3 protein: CASSKGTSGYNEQFF. CDR3 DNA: TGTGCCAGTAGTAAGGGGACTAGCGGTTACAATGAGCAGTTCTTC. The whole variable domain, filled in from reference TRBV19 and TRBJ2-1, reads DGGITQSPKYLFRKEGQNVTLSCEQNLNHDAMYWYRQDPGQGLRLIYYSQIVNDFQKGDIAEGYSVSREKKESFPLTVTSAQKNPTAFYLCASSKGTSGYNEQFFGPGTRLTVL.

The chain carries TRBV27 and TRBJ2-2, with 8 bases identical to TRBD1. The CDR3 consists of 14 residues. Per the germline V gene, CDR1 is MNHEY and CDR2 is SMNVEV (reference sequence). V shed 5 bases, J shed 8 bases, and the junction held 7 bases outside the gene matches. The CDR3 loop reads CASSPSTGEGELFF. In DNA form, the CDR3 reads TGTGCCAGCAGTCCTTCGACAGGGGAAGGGGAGCTGTTTTTT.

The chain uses TRBV5-1 and TRBJ2-5, with TRBD2 matching 10 bases. V shed 4 bases and J 2 bases; nucleotides not matched to a gene: 8. Germline V gene data show CDR1 as SGHRS and CDR2 as YFSETQ. The CDR3 length is 16 residues. CDR3 residues: CASSPRGAGGQETQYF. In DNA form, the CDR3 reads TGCGCCAGCAGCCCCCGAGGAGCGGGAGGGCAAGAGACCCAGTACTTC. The whole variable domain, filled in from reference TRBV5-1 and TRBJ2-5, reads KAGVTQTPRYLIKTRGQQVTLSCSPISGHRSVSWYQQTPGQGLQFLFEYFSETQRNKGNFPGRFSGRQFSNSRSEMNVSTLELGDSALYLCASSPRGAGGQETQYFGPGTRLLVL.

CDR3 region: CASSIVATSGSYEQYF. In nucleotides, the CDR3 is TGTGCCAGTAGTATAGTAGCAACTAGCGGATCCTACGAGCAGTACTTC. The V gene is TRBV19, the J gene TRBJ2-7; TRBD2 matches at 8 bases. Germline values: CDR1 LNHDA, CDR2 SQIVND (reference sequence). The CDR3 is 16 residues long. The trim removed 1 base at V and 1 base at J, leaving 6 bases unmatched.

The chain is built from TRBV7-2 and TRBJ1-5; 8 bases line up with TRBD1. Per germline, CDR1 SGHTA and CDR2 FQGNSA. The V segment lost 3 bases and the J segment 2 bases; nucleotides outside the gene matches: 3. The CDR3 is 15 residues long. The CDR3: CASSLDRAGNQPQHF. CDR3 nucleotide sequence: TGTGCCAGCAGCTTGGACAGGGCCGGCAATCAGCCCCAGCATTTT.

This chain joins TRBV2 and TRBJ2-1; 10 bases are a match to TRBD2. This CDR3 has 14 residues. V lost 4 bases, J lost 7 bases, and 4 bases stayed unmatched. Germline CDR1 and CDR2: SNHLY and FYNNEI. Written as DNA, the CDR3 is TGTGCCAGCAGTGCCTCTAGCGGGAGAAATGAGCAGTTCTTC. This gives the protein CASSASSGRNEQFF.

This clone was seen just once. The chain uses TRBV28 and TRBJ2-3; D may be TRBD2 (6 bases). There are 14 residues in the CDR3. The V end was cut by 6 bases, the J end by 4 bases, with 14 bases between. From germline, CDR1 is MDHEN and CDR2 SYDVKM. The CDR3 nucleotides are TGTGCCAGCAGCCGACTAGTTCAGCCAGATACGCAGTATTTT. It specifies CASSRLVQPDTQYF.

The J gene is TRBJ2-3, the V gene TRBV15; 13 positions agree with TRBD2. With V trimmed by 8 bases and J by 2 bases, 4 bases remained unmatched. Germline V lookup: CDR1 LNHNV, CDR2 YYDKDF (reference sequence). This CDR3 contains 15 residues. Written as DNA, the CDR3 is TGTGCCACCTCAGGACTAGCGGGAGCCACAGATACGCAGTATTTT. This encodes CATSGLAGATDTQYF.

The rearrangement links TRBV27 to TRBJ1-4, with a weak D call TRBD1 (5 bases). V shed 5 bases and J shed 6 bases, with 16 bases lying between them. Germline V CDR1 and CDR2: MNHEY, SMNVEV (reference sequence). The CDR3 has 15 residues. The CDR3 protein is CASSPRAIGDEKLFF. CDR3 nucleotide sequence: TGTGCCAGCAGTCCCCGGGCCATAGGGGATGAAAAACTGTTTTTT.

The chain employs TRBV18 and TRBJ2-2; TRBD1 aligns across 8 bases. The CDR3 consists of 16 residues. J gave up 0 bases and V 4 bases, and 4 bases lay outside the gene matches. Germline V CDR1 and CDR2: KGHSH, LQKENI. In DNA form, the CDR3 reads TGTGCCAGCTCACGTGGACAGGGTACGAACACCGGGGAGCTGTTTTTT. It encodes CASSRGQGTNTGELFF.

The CDR3 protein is CASSPGLAGLYEQYF. CDR3 nucleotides: TGTGCCAGCAGTCCCGGACTAGCGGGTTTGTACGAGCAGTACTTC. This chain joins TRBV6-1 and TRBJ2-7; TRBD2 aligns across 11 bases. CDR3 size: 15 residues. Germline CDR1 and CDR2: MNHNS and SASEGT. Trimming at V came to 5 bases and at J to 4 bases, leaving 7 bases not matched to a gene.